The 30 T cell receptor beta chains reported below all come from one sample, sequenced in a study of blood T cells in healthy people across ages. A sample-barcoded 5' primer and a J-beta primer mix were used in a second PCR of roughly 7 to 11 cycles. Using its own MiXCR run on the 5' RACE reads, TCRdb lists one record per CDR3 protein. The sample has some 700,000 distinct CDR3 sequences; roughly 47% are singletons. Sequenced input: blood. The source is a woman aged 55 to 70 in good health.

This clonotype was seen repeatedly, ten times or more. The chain couples TRBV7-2 to TRBJ2-5; 10 bases align to TRBD2. The trim removed 0 bases at V and 5 bases at J, leaving 9 bases unmatched. This CDR3 is built from 17 residues. Germline CDR1 is SGHTA and CDR2 is FQGNSA. This CDR3 is CASSLAAIAGGGETQYF. The CDR3 nucleotides are TGTGCCAGCAGCTTAGCGGCAATAGCGGGAGGAGGTGAGACCCAGTACTTC.

A note on this clonotype: A junction end diverges from the germline sequence, so it may reflect a read error. V and J are TRBV6-2 or TRBV6-3 and TRBJ1-4; D is unclear. The CDR3 spans 10 residues. Germline loops: CDR1 MNHEY, CDR2 SVGEGT. CDR3 coding DNA: TGTGTCAGCTCCCAAGAAAAACTGTTTTTT. Its translation: CVSSQEKLFF.

This sequence joins TRBV10-3 and TRBJ2-7, with 10 positions matching TRBD1. There are 15 residues in the CDR3. Germline assignment: CDR1 ENHRY and CDR2 SYGVKD. With V trimmed by 4 bases and J by 6 bases, 9 bases remained unmatched. The CDR3 nucleotides read TGTGCCATCAGTGCGACAGGACAGGGGGGAAGCGAGCAGTACTTC. This encodes CAISATGQGGSEQYF.

This chain uses TRBV20-1 with TRBJ2-5; D may be TRBD1 (6 bases). Trimming took off 0 bases at V and 0 bases at J, with 8 bases between the two ends. CDR1 is DFQATT and CDR2 is SNEGSKA in the germline V gene (reference sequence). The CDR3 is 14 amino acids. The CDR3 loop is CSARDRGNQETQYF. The CDR3 region has the DNA TGCAGTGCTAGAGATAGGGGGAACCAAGAGACCCAGTACTTC.

This clonotype occurred once. The chain's CDR3 is CSVLTQARQETQYF. CDR3 coding DNA: TGCAGCGTCCTGACGCAGGCCAGACAAGAGACCCAGTACTTC. The chain couples TRBV29-1 to TRBJ2-5; D remains ambiguous. V lost 6 bases, J lost 2 bases, and 16 bases lay in between. Germline V CDR1 and CDR2: SQVTM, ANQGSEA. The CDR3 is 14 residues long.

This clonotype was observed a few times. The chain links TRBV20-1 to TRBJ2-2; a possible D gene is TRBD1 (6 bases). The V and J ends lost 0 bases and 0 bases respectively, with 11 bases between them. This CDR3 is 16 amino acids long. Germline CDR1 and CDR2: DFQATT and SNEGSKA (reference sequence). The CDR3 reads CSAREPGTPNTGELFF. CDR3 nucleotides: TGCAGTGCTAGAGAACCCGGGACACCGAACACCGGGGAGCTGTTTTTT.

This chain links TRBV7-7 with TRBJ2-3, with TRBD2 identical over 11 bases. CDR1 is SSHAT, CDR2 FNYEAQ, per germline (reference sequence). V lost 5 bases, J lost 4 bases, and 5 bases stayed unmatched. The CDR3 runs to 15 residues. The CDR3 nucleotides are TGTGCCAGCAGCGTAGTAGCGGGGGGGGCAGATACGCAGTATTTT. Translation: CASSVVAGGADTQYF.

A remark on this clonotype: One base away lies a much larger clone, so this may be a sequencing read error. The V call is TRBV29-1, the J call TRBJ2-1; 7 bases are shared with TRBD1. The junction had 10 bases not matched to a gene; V was cut back by 6 bases and J by 11 bases. The CDR3 has 12 amino acids. Germline CDR1 is SQVTM and CDR2 is ANQGSEA. CDR3 coding DNA: TGCAGCGTCGGCACACAGGGGTCTAAGCAGTTCTTC. Its translation is CSVGTQGSKQFF.

The chain links TRBV7-9 to TRBJ2-1, with a weak D call TRBD1 (5 bases). V gave up 6 bases and J gave up 8 bases, with 20 bases separating them. The V gene's germline CDR1 is SEHNR and CDR2 FQNEAQ (reference sequence). This CDR3 has 15 amino acids. The CDR3, as DNA: TGTGCCAGCAGTTTGCATGCCCAGGGTGGCGATGAGCAGTTCTTC. This translates into CASSLHAQGGDEQFF.

V and J are TRBV29-1 and TRBJ2-3; a weak D match, TRBD2 (6 bases). Trimming left V 4 bases short and J 0 bases short, with 8 bases between. Per the germline V gene, CDR1 is SQVTM and CDR2 is ANQGSEA. The CDR3 totals 13 residues. In DNA form, the CDR3 reads TGCAGCGTTGTTCGGGGGAGCACAGATACGCAGTATTTT. Amino acid sequence: CSVVRGSTDTQYF.

This CDR3 reads CASSQGSGRAADTQYF. As DNA, the CDR3 is TGTGCCAGCAGCCAAGGAAGCGGGAGGGCCGCAGATACGCAGTATTTT. The chain uses TRBV3-1 and TRBJ2-3; 10 bases agree with TRBD2. Trimming removed 1 base from V and 4 bases from J; junction bases left unmatched: 5. This CDR3 comprises 16 residues. Germline V CDR1 and CDR2: LGHDT, YNNKEL (reference sequence).

This chain uses TRBV7-2 with TRBJ2-3; no clear D. The CDR3 is 14 residues long. CDR1 SGHTA and CDR2 FQGNSA come from the germline V gene. V was pared by 5 bases and J by 2 bases, with 11 bases between. CDR3 nucleotide sequence: TGTGCCAGCAGCCCCGCTAGGAACACAGATACGCAGTATTTT. This gives the protein CASSPARNTDTQYF. Looking up the rest from reference TRBV7-2 and TRBJ2-3 gives the full variable domain: GAGVSQSPSNKVTEKGKDVELRCDPISGHTALYWYRQSLGQGLEFLIYFQGNSAPDKSGLPSDRFSAERTGGSVSTLTIQRTQQEDSAVYLCASSPARNTDTQYFGPGTRLTVL.

The V call is TRBV21-1, the J call TRBJ2-3. TRBV21-1 is classified as a pseudogene. The CDR3 consists of 14 residues. The chain's CDR3 is CASSKPKGTDTQYF. The DNA of the CDR3 is TGTGCCAGCAGCAAACCGAAAGGCACAGATACGCAGTATTTT.

The count of this clonotype is one. The V call is TRBV28, the J call TRBJ1-5, with TRBD1 identical over 8 bases. Germline CDR1 is MDHEN and CDR2 is SYDVKM. Trimming removed 5 bases from V and 9 bases from J; junction bases left unmatched: 9. The CDR3 consists of 14 residues. The CDR3, as DNA: TGTGCCAGCAGTCCCGGGACAGGAATAATGCCCCAGCATTTT. This translates into CASSPGTGIMPQHF.

This clonotype appeared a few times. The V and J genes are TRBV7-9 and TRBJ1-1, with 7 bases identical to TRBD1. Looked up from germline, CDR1 is SEHNR and CDR2 is FQNEAQ (reference sequence). This CDR3 spans 12 amino acids. The CDR3: CATTGANTEAFF. CDR3 sequence (DNA): TGTGCAACCACAGGGGCGAACACTGAAGCTTTCTTT.

This clonotype has at least ten counts. V and J are TRBV4-3 and TRBJ2-7; possibly TRBD2 for D (6 bases). Germline V gene sequence: CDR1 LGHNA, CDR2 YSLEER. The germline V and J ends were trimmed by 0 bases and 2 bases, with 8 bases remaining between them. This CDR3 is 14 amino acids long. CDR3 sequence: CASSQDSSAYEQYF. The DNA of the CDR3 is TGCGCCAGCAGCCAAGATTCTAGCGCCTACGAGCAGTACTTC.

The sample holds one count of this clonotype. V gene TRBV28 combines with J gene TRBJ2-7; TRBD2 aligns across 10 bases. The V gene's germline CDR1 is MDHEN and CDR2 SYDVKM. CDR3 size: 16 residues. The J segment lost 6 bases and the V segment lost 3 bases, leaving 11 bases of the junction unmatched. As DNA, the CDR3 is TGTGCCAGCAGTTTCCCTAGCGGGAGTGACGTGGGCGAGCAGTACTTC. It is translated as CASSFPSGSDVGEQYF.

This rearrangement joins TRBV5-1 to TRBJ2-7, with TRBD2 identical over 11 bases. CDR1 and CDR2 from the germline V gene are SGHRS and YFSETQ. The V gene end was trimmed by 4 bases and the J gene end by 0 bases; junction bases not matched to a gene: 6. The length of the CDR3 is 16 residues. CDR3: CASSMTSGVASYEQYF. The CDR3 coding sequence is TGCGCCAGCAGCATGACTAGCGGGGTGGCCTCCTACGAGCAGTACTTC.

In its sample, this clonotype was seen a few times. This rearrangement joins TRBV6-4 to TRBJ2-1; 7 bases are shared with TRBD2. Losses at the gene ends were 3 bases for V and 8 bases for J; bases not matched to a gene: 7. The CDR3 extends over 14 amino acids. Germline assignment: CDR1 MRHNA and CDR2 SNTAGT. CDR3: CASSESGAGHEQFF. The CDR3 coding sequence is TGTGCCAGCAGTGAGAGCGGGGCAGGCCATGAGCAGTTCTTC.

The chain links TRBV7-6 to TRBJ2-7, with D unclear. In germline, CDR1 is SGHVS, CDR2 FNYEAQ. This CDR3 is 13 amino acids long. V was cut by 6 bases and J by 4 bases, with 13 bases left in between. CDR3 loop: CASSRNDGYEQYF. The CDR3 DNA follows: TGTGCCAGCAGTCGAAATGACGGGTACGAGCAGTACTTC.

The chain is built from TRBV18 and TRBJ2-1, with 9 bases that match TRBD2. Trimming at V came to 1 base and at J to 5 bases, leaving 3 bases not matched to a gene. The CDR3 is 15 amino acids. From germline, CDR1 is KGHSH and CDR2 LQKENI. The CDR3 DNA follows: TGTGCCAGCTCACCACGACTAGCGGAGGACAATGAGCAGTTCTTC. It codes for CASSPRLAEDNEQFF.

The chain carries TRBV7-3 and TRBJ2-1, with D possibly TRBD1 on 5 matching bases. The CDR3 has 14 amino acids. Trimming stripped 4 bases from V and 9 bases from J, with 16 bases between. CDR1 is SGHTA, CDR2 FQGTGA, per germline. The CDR3 DNA sequence: TGTGCCAGCAGCTGGAACAGCGATAGGGGTGAGCAGTTCTTC. Encoded protein: CASSWNSDRGEQFF. The whole variable domain, filled in from reference TRBV7-3 and TRBJ2-1, reads GAGVSQTPSNKVTEKGKYVELRCDPISGHTALYWYRQSLGQGPEFLIYFQGTGAADDSGLPNDRFFAVRPEGSVSTLKIQRTERGDSAVYLCASSWNSDRGEQFFGPGTRLTVL.

V and J are TRBV21-1 and TRBJ2-7; TRBD1 is taken as the D call from the table, unchecked against the DNA. TRBV21-1 is deemed a pseudogene. The CDR3 is 16 residues long. The CDR3 nucleotides read TGTGCCAGCAGCAAAGCCGGCGGGGGCCTGTCCTACGAGCAGTACTTC. It codes for CASSKAGGGLSYEQYF.

This clonotype was seen more than once but under ten times. The chain joins TRBV27 to TRBJ2-7; D not certain. The V and J ends lost 2 bases and 3 bases respectively, with 11 bases between them. The CDR3 runs 14 residues. CDR1 and CDR2 from the germline V gene are MNHEY and SMNVEV (reference sequence). For the CDR3, the DNA is TGTGCCAGCAGTTTAAGTAATCGGGTCTACGAGCAGTACTTC. This sequence encodes CASSLSNRVYEQYF.

The chain couples TRBV20-1 to TRBJ2-2, with D perhaps TRBD1 (6 bases). V was shortened by 2 bases and J by 6 bases, with 10 bases between the two germline ends. CDR1 and CDR2 from the germline V gene are DFQATT and SNEGSKA (reference sequence). The CDR3 has 13 amino acids. CDR3 sequence: CSARTGFAGELFF. For the CDR3, the DNA is TGCAGTGCTAGAACAGGGTTCGCCGGGGAGCTGTTTTTT.

The chain joins TRBV7-2 to TRBJ1-2, with TRBD1 matching 9 bases. CDR3 length equals 15 residues. CDR1 and CDR2 from the germline V gene are SGHTA and FQGNSA. Germline trimming cut 1 base from V and 7 bases from J; bases unmatched to any gene: 7. CDR3: CASSLVGQGASGYTF. Here the CDR3 DNA reads TGTGCCAGCAGCTTAGTGGGACAGGGCGCAAGTGGCTACACCTTC.

In its sample, this clonotype was seen a few times. J is TRBJ2-5 and V is TRBV7-9; D unclear. The CDR3 is made up of 15 amino acids. The V end was cut by 0 bases, the J end by 2 bases, with 10 bases between. Germline CDR1 and CDR2: SEHNR and FQNEAQ (reference sequence). The CDR3 reads CASSLATAGQETQYF. The CDR3, as DNA: TGTGCCAGCAGCTTAGCGACGGCCGGGCAAGAGACCCAGTACTTC.

Remarks on this clonotype: The germline gene is not matched at one end of the junction; a read error may be the cause. This chain uses TRBV6-1 with TRBJ1-2, with a possible D match to TRBD1 (5 bases). Germline V lookup: CDR1 MNHNS, CDR2 SASEGT. This CDR3 region has 16 residues. The CDR3 here is CASSVPLIQESSGCTF. DNA for the CDR3: TGTGCCAGCAGTGTCCCCCTAATACAGGAATCAAGTGGCTGCACCTTC.

The chain has TRBV9 and TRBJ2-2; 9 nucleotides match TRBD2. Germline loops: CDR1 SGDLS, CDR2 YYNGEE. Trimming took 0 bases from V and 1 from J; bases not matched to a gene: 1. This CDR3 spans 16 amino acids. This chain's CDR3 is CASSVGLAENTGELFF. In DNA, the CDR3 is TGTGCCAGCAGCGTAGGACTAGCGGAGAACACCGGGGAGCTGTTTTTT.

This clonotype has a handful of counts. The V gene is TRBV9, the J gene TRBJ2-7; D not certain. The CDR3 extends over 15 amino acids. V lost 0 bases, J lost 2 bases, and 12 bases lay in between. CDR1 is SGDLS and CDR2 is YYNGEE in the germline V gene. The CDR3: CASSVDGTDTYEQYF. The CDR3 coding sequence is TGTGCCAGCAGCGTAGACGGTACAGATACCTACGAGCAGTACTTC. Full variable domain (outside the CDR3, taken from reference TRBV9 and TRBJ2-7): DSGVTQTPKHLITATGQRVTLRCSPRSGDLSVYWYQQSLDQGLQFLIQYYNGEERAKGNILERFSAQQFPDLHSELNLSSLELGDSALYFCASSVDGTDTYEQYFGPGTRLTVT.